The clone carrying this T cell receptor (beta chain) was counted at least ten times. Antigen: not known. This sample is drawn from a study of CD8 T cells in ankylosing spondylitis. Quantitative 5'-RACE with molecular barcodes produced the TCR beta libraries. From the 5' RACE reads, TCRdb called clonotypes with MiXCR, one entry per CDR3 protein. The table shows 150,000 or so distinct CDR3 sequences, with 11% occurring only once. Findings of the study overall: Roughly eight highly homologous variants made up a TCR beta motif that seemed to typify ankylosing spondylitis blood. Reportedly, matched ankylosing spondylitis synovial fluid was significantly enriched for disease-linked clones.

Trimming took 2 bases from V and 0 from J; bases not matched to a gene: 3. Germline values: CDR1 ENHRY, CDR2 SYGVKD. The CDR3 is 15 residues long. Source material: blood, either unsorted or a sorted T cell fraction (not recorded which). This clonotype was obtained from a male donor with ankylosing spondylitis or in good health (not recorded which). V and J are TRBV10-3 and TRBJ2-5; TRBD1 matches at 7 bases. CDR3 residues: CAISERDSNQETQYF. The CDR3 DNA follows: TGTGCCATCAGTGAGAGGGACAGCAACCAAGAGACCCAGTACTTC.